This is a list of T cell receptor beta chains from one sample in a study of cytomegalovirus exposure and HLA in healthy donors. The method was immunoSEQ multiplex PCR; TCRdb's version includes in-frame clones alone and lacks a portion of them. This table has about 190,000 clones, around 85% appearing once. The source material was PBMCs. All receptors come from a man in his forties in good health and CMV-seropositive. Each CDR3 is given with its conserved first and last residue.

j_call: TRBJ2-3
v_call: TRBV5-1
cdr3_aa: CASSLARQATDTQYF

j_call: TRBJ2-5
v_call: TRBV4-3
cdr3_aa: CASSPGGGVGETQYF

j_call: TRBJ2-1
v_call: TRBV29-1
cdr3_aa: CSVGQGVSYNEQFF

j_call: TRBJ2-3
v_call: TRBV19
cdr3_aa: CASSTPRRGGKDTQYF

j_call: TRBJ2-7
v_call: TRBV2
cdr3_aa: CASRAPQVPHEQYF

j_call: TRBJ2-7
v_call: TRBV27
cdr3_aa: CASSLSWLAGVEQYF

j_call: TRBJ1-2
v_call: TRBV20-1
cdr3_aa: CSASPFPSYTF

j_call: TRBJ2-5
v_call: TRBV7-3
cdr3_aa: CASSLIGTGIQETQYF

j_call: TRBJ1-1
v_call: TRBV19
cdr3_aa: CASNYRDWNTEAFF

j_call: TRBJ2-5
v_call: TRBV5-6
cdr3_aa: CASSFRTAQGTQYF

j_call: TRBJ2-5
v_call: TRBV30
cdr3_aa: CAWATGGETQYF

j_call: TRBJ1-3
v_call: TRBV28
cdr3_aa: CASSFLSGGSGNTIYF

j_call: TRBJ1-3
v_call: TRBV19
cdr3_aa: CASSIVLSSGNTIYF

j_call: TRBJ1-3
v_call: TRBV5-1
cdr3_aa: CASSLLPTGNTIYF

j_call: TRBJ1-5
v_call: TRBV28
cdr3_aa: CASRNQGSNQPQHF